Listed below are T cell receptor beta chains from one sample, sequenced in a study of OX40 agonist ivuxolimab in advanced cancers. The data were produced by immunoSEQ multiplex PCR, yet TCRdb's version contains in-frame clones alone and is incomplete. This sample has about 58,000 clones, with more than 80% found just once. The sample here was CD4+ or CD8+ T cells sorted from blood, taken in a trial of the OX40 agonist ivuxolimab. These receptors came from an adult with an advanced solid tumor such as melanoma, head and neck, liver or kidney cancer. The CDR3 runs from the conserved cysteine through the conserved F or W. A D gene is named only where the DNA matches it firmly. Some rows mark clone size as missing; the rest say once, few, many or name a class of expanded clone.

V	D	size	J	DNA	CDR3
TRBV5-1	TRBD2	NA	TRBJ2-3	TGCGCCAGCAGCAATGCGGGGGGGGTCACAGATACGCAGTATTTT	CASSNAGGVTDTQYF
TRBV10-2	TRBD1	few	TRBJ2-3	TGCGCCAGCAGTGATGGACAGGGGCCCACAGATACGCAGTATTTT	CASSDGQGPTDTQYF
TRBV11-2	TRBD2	NA	TRBJ2-5	TGTGCCAGCAGCTTAGACGCTAGCGGGGGAGGGGAGACCCAGTACTTC	CASSLDASGGGETQYF
TRBV11-3	NA	once	TRBJ2-1	TGTGCCACCGAGGGTGCCGGGAATGAGCAGTTCTTC	CATEGAGNEQFF
TRBV4-1	TRBD1	few	TRBJ2-1	TGCGCCAGCAGCCAGGGGGACAGGGCCTACAATGAGCAGTTCTTC	CASSQGDRAYNEQFF
TRBV6-5	TRBD1	NA	TRBJ1-2	TGTGCCAGCAGACAGGGACAGCGGGTGCCCGGCTACACCTTC	CASRQGQRVPGYTF
TRBV5-4	NA	NA	TRBJ1-5	TGTGCCAGCAGCCCTACACCTACTAGCAATCAGCCCCAGCATTTT	CASSPTPTSNQPQHF
TRBV9	TRBD1	NA	TRBJ2-1	TGTGCCAGCAGCGCCAGAGACAGGGGAAATGAGCAGTTCTTC	CASSARDRGNEQFF
TRBV10-3	NA	NA	TRBJ1-4	TGTGCCATCTCACGCGGGAACTCTAATGAAAAACTGTTTTTT	CAISRGNSNEKLFF
TRBV19	TRBD1	NA	TRBJ1-2	TGTGCCAGTAGTACCCGCGGGACAGCTAACTATGGCTACACCTTC	CASSTRGTANYGYTF